These 21 T cell receptor beta chains were all obtained from the same sample, sequenced in a study of T cells in Graves' hyperthyroidism and ophthalmopathy. The CDR3 regions of TCR beta were amplified from RNA transcripts. Using the HTBI primer set, a first-round RT-PCR was run on the TCR CDR3. TCRdb fed the multiplex PCR reads into MiXCR, producing one record per CDR3 protein. The data contain about 250,000 distinct CDR3 sequences, almost 25% of them singletons. The sequenced material came from blood. The receptors derive from a woman in her 40s with Graves' ophthalmopathy.

This clonotype came up a few times. The chain joins TRBV20-1 to TRBJ2-3; 8 positions agree with TRBD2. The CDR3 totals 13 residues. With 5 bases clipped from V and 3 bases from J, the junction kept 4 bases outside the gene matches. The germline gives CDR1 DFQATT, CDR2 SNEGSKA (reference sequence). CDR3 nucleotide sequence: TGCAGTGCTGCAGCGGGAGAGACAGATACGCAGTATTTT. Protein sequence: CSAAAGETDTQYF.

The chain recombines TRBV5-4 with TRBJ2-7; D is unresolved. The germline V and J ends were trimmed by 9 bases and 6 bases, with 22 bases remaining between them. This CDR3 comprises 14 residues. Germline V CDR1 and CDR2: SGHNT, YYREEE (reference sequence). This CDR3 is CATTSREPYSEQYF. The CDR3 DNA reads as TGTGCCACCACGTCCCGAGAACCGTACAGCGAGCAGTACTTC.

The CDR3 reads CASSQDPFSGNTIYF. As DNA, the CDR3 is TGCGCCAGCAGCCAAGACCCATTCTCTGGAAACACCATATATTTT. This chain joins TRBV4-1 and TRBJ1-3; no firm D call. V lost 0 bases, J lost 0 bases, and 6 bases lay in between. CDR1 MGHRA and CDR2 YSYEKL come from the germline V gene. This CDR3 contains 15 residues.

The chain employs TRBV6-6 and TRBJ2-5; D call uncertain. CDR3 size: 11 residues. Germline CDR1 reads MNHNY; CDR2 reads SVGAGI (reference sequence). V was clipped by 10 bases and J by 3 bases, with 9 bases between them. This CDR3 is CAISRKETQYF. CDR3 nucleotide sequence: TGTGCCATATCGCGGAAAGAGACCCAGTACTTC.

Concerning this clonotype: The junction differs from germline at one of its ends, possibly a read error. This chain connects TRBV6-1 to TRBJ1-2; no clear D. The CDR3 extends over 13 amino acids. Germline CDR1 and CDR2: MNHNS and SASEGT. The CDR3 region has the DNA TGTGCCAGCAGCACGGGGAATTTATATGGCTACATCTTC. It encodes CASSTGNLYGYIF.

This clonotype was observed at least ten times. V is TRBV2 and J is TRBJ2-7; the D is unclear. The CDR3 consists of 14 residues. V lost 6 bases and J 2 bases, leaving 14 bases between the germline ends. CDR1 SNHLY and CDR2 FYNNEI come from the germline V gene. CDR3 residues: CASRRKPTTYEQYF. The CDR3 DNA reads TGTGCCAGCAGACGGAAACCGACGACCTACGAGCAGTACTTC.

This clonotype was observed at least ten times. The V gene is TRBV20-1, the J gene TRBJ2-5; the match to TRBD2 covers 9 bases. Germline CDR1 is DFQATT and CDR2 is SNEGSKA (reference sequence). CDR3 length: 14 residues. J lost 4 bases, V lost 7 bases, and 10 bases had no gene match. For the CDR3, the DNA is TGCAGTGTAGACGGTAGCGGGAGTGGAGAGACCCAGTACTTC. It specifies CSVDGSGSGETQYF.

This clonotype was counted between two and nine times. The chain carries TRBV5-6 and TRBJ2-7; 7 bases map to TRBD2. The germline gives CDR1 SGHDT, CDR2 YYEEEE. The trim removed 4 bases at V and 4 bases at J, leaving 8 bases unmatched. This CDR3 contains 14 residues. The CDR3 is CASSRPPGLYEQYF. The DNA of the CDR3 is TGTGCCAGCAGCAGACCCCCGGGACTATACGAGCAGTACTTC.

The chain uses TRBV20-1 and TRBJ1-2; maybe TRBD1 (5 bases). The CDR3 loop spans 14 amino acids. Germline lookup yields CDR1 DFQATT and CDR2 SNEGSKA (reference sequence). V was trimmed by 4 bases and J by 5 bases, leaving 17 bases between them. CDR3 protein: CSATKRQSQYGYTF. The CDR3 DNA is TGCAGTGCTACCAAAAGACAGTCACAGTATGGCTACACCTTC.

At least ten counts were recorded for this clonotype. CDR3 sequence: CASSLWGSTYQETQYF. DNA for the CDR3: TGTGCCAGCAGTTTATGGGGGTCCACGTACCAAGAGACCCAGTACTTC. The rearrangement joins TRBV28 to TRBJ2-5; D is uncertain. Germline CDR1 MDHEN, CDR2 SYDVKM. CDR3 size: 16 residues. Trimming took 0 bases from V and 0 from J, leaving 11 bases between them.

There are many counts of this clonotype. The rearrangement links TRBV11-2 to TRBJ2-7, with TRBD1 identical over 7 bases. The CDR3 loop spans 14 amino acids. The V segment lost 5 bases and the J segment 5 bases; nucleotides outside the gene matches: 9. In germline, CDR1 is SGHAT, CDR2 FQNNGV. The CDR3 coding sequence is TGTGCCAGCAGCCGCCAAGGACAGGTTGACGAGCAGTACTTC. Translating it yields CASSRQGQVDEQYF.

This clonotype was seen repeatedly, ten times or more. The genes are TRBV30 and TRBJ2-7; TRBD1 agrees at 11 bases. V shed 3 bases and J 3 bases; nucleotides not matched to a gene: 4. This CDR3 is built from 14 residues. Germline V gene lookup returns CDR1 GTSNPN and CDR2 SVGIG (reference sequence). Written as DNA, the CDR3 is TGTGCCTGGAGCACCGGGACAGGGGGCTACGAGCAGTACTTC. Amino acid sequence: CAWSTGTGGYEQYF.

The table lists this clonotype with many counts. The chain recombines TRBV2 with TRBJ2-7; D is perhaps TRBD1 (6 bases). CDR3 length equals 13 residues. CDR1 and CDR2 from the germline V gene are SNHLY and FYNNEI. V was shortened by 11 bases and J by 2 bases, with 16 bases between the two germline ends. The DNA of the CDR3 is TGTGCCGGCCGAGGGGGAGAACCCTACGAGCAGTACTTC. Amino acids: CAGRGGEPYEQYF.

Ten or more counts support this clonotype. The chain carries TRBV7-8 and TRBJ2-7; tentatively, D is TRBD1 or TRBD2 (5 bases each). The germline CDR1 and CDR2 sequences are SGHVS and FQNEAQ. The CDR3 is 13 amino acids. V lost 6 bases, J lost 5 bases, and 14 bases lay in between. CDR3 sequence (DNA): TGTGCCAGCAGTCGTTTGAGGGGCGACGAGCAGTACTTC. It specifies CASSRLRGDEQYF.

This clonotype was seen only once. The chain joins TRBV12-3 or TRBV12-4 to TRBJ2-2; D ambiguous. V lost 5 bases and J lost 2, with 15 bases in between. The CDR3 consists of 16 residues. The DNA for the CDR3 is TGTGCCAGCAGTGCCCGGGCCAGAGGCAACACCGGGGAGCTGTTTTTT. Amino acid sequence: CASSARARGNTGELFF.

The chain couples TRBV5-1 to TRBJ1-1, with TRBD1 identical over 9 bases. The trim removed 4 bases at V and 1 base at J, leaving 8 bases unmatched. CDR1 is SGHRS and CDR2 is YFSETQ in the germline V gene. The CDR3 is 16 amino acids. The CDR3 DNA is TGCGCCAGCAGCCCAGGGGACAGGGTAAAGAACACTGAAGCTTTCTTT. It yields the protein CASSPGDRVKNTEAFF.

This clonotype was recorded at least ten times. This chain uses TRBV28 with TRBJ1-6, with D maybe TRBD1 (5 bases). The CDR3 runs to 15 residues. Germline V gives CDR1 MDHEN, CDR2 SYDVKM. V lost 4 bases and J 5 bases, leaving 12 bases between the germline ends. Written as DNA, the CDR3 is TGTGCCAGCAGTTCTCTACAGGCGGATAATTCACCCCTCCACTTT. It encodes CASSSLQADNSPLHF.

At least ten counts were recorded for this clonotype. This chain connects TRBV11-2 to TRBJ2-5; 10 nucleotides match TRBD2. CDR3 length equals 14 residues. V was pared by 6 bases and J by 4 bases, with 5 bases of the junction left unmatched. The germline CDR1 and CDR2 sequences are SGHAT and FQNNGV. CDR3 in DNA: TGTGCCAGCAGAGTAGCGGGAGGATCAGAGACCCAGTACTTC. Translating gives CASRVAGGSETQYF. Full variable domain (rest looked up from reference TRBV11-2 and TRBJ2-5): EAGVAQSPRYKIIEKRQSVAFWCNPISGHATLYWYQQILGQGPKLLIQFQNNGVVDDSQLPKDRFSAERLKGVDSTLKIQPAKLEDSAVYLCASRVAGGSETQYFGPGTRLLVL.

This clonotype was counted ten times or more. CDR3 protein: CSVDSGLLDTQYF. CDR3 bases: TGCAGCGTTGATAGCGGGCTCCTAGATACGCAGTATTTT. The V and J genes are TRBV29-1 and TRBJ2-3, with TRBD2 identical over 7 bases. The V gene's germline CDR1 is SQVTM and CDR2 ANQGSEA. V lost 3 bases and J lost 5; bases outside the gene matches: 5. The CDR3 contains 13 residues.

This clonotype was counted ten times or more. The gene calls are TRBV20-1 and TRBJ2-4, with unresolved D. Trimming cost V 5 bases and J 4 bases, with 15 bases left between them. From germline, CDR1 is DFQATT and CDR2 SNEGSKA (reference sequence). The CDR3 loop spans 14 amino acids. CDR3 bases: TGCAGTGCTCGCGGATCAGCGAGTAAAAACATTCAGTACTTC. Its protein is CSARGSASKNIQYF.

This clonotype was observed at least ten times. This sequence joins TRBV4-1 and TRBJ2-2, with 9 bases matching TRBD2. This CDR3 contains 16 residues. CDR1 MGHRA and CDR2 YSYEKL come from the germline V gene. The V and J ends lost 4 bases and 1 base, in that order; junction bases with no gene match: 4. CDR3: CASSRSAGGNTGELFF. CDR3 nucleotides: TGCGCCAGCAGCCGGTCAGCGGGGGGGAACACCGGGGAGCTGTTTTTT.